This is a list of T cell receptor beta chains from one sample in a study of blood T cell repertoires in COVID-19. The protocol was immunoSEQ multiplex PCR, while the TCRdb copy is restricted to in-frame clones and leaves out a portion. The data show tens of thousands of clones, almost 90% seen once. The sequenced material came from peripheral blood. Receptors originate from a woman aged 70-85 years with active COVID-19. The CDR3 runs from the conserved cysteine through the conserved F or W. A D gene is named only where the DNA matches it firmly. The size of a clone is reported for some rows only, either as once, few or many, or as a class for expanded clones.

clone_size d_call j_call v_call cdr3_aa cdr3_nt
NA NA TRBJ1-3 TRBV7-9 CASSLGPATGNTIYF TGTGCCAGCAGCTTAGGGCCCGCCACTGGAAACACCATATATTTT
NA TRBD2 TRBJ2-1 TRBV5-1 CASSLVSGGDNEQFF TGCGCCAGCAGCTTGGTTAGCGGGGGGGACAATGAGCAGTTCTTC
NA NA TRBJ1-1 TRBV10-3 CAISKQGWNTEAFF TGTGCCATCAGTAAACAGGGATGGAACACTGAAGCTTTCTTT
NA NA TRBJ1-6 TRBV7-2 CASSLQGTYNSPLHF TGTGCCAGCAGCTTGCAGGGAACCTATAATTCACCCCTCCACTTT
NA NA TRBJ1-1 TRBV7-3 CASSLSEVTEAFF TGTGCCAGCAGCTTAAGTGAGGTTACTGAAGCTTTCTTT
NA NA TRBJ1-3 TRBV2 CASMRETGNTIYF TGTGCCAGCATGAGGGAAACCGGAAACACCATATATTTT
NA TRBD2 TRBJ2-5 TRBV7-9 CASSFSGGGETQYF TGTGCCAGCAGCTTTAGCGGGGGGGGTGAGACCCAGTACTTC
NA NA TRBJ2-2 TRBV24-1 CATSDSYPNGELFF TGTGCCACCAGTGATTCATACCCTAACGGGGAGCTGTTTTTT
NA TRBD2 TRBJ2-3 TRBV27 CASSLAGGSGNTQYF TGTGCCAGCAGTTTGGCGGGGGGTTCAGGAAATACGCAGTATTTT
NA TRBD1 TRBJ1-1 TRBV6-5 CASSPGGEITEAFF TGTGCCAGCAGCCCAGGGGGAGAAATCACTGAAGCTTTCTTT
NA TRBD2 TRBJ2-3 TRBV30 CAWSGSGGLDTQYF TGTGCCTGGAGTGGGTCGGGGGGGCTGGATACGCAGTATTTT
NA TRBD2 TRBJ2-7 TRBV3-1/TRBV3-2 CASSQGTSYEQYF TGTGCCAGCAGCCAAGGGACTAGTTACGAGCAGTACTTC
NA NA TRBJ2-3 TRBV6-5 CASSQAHTDTQYF TGTGCCAGCAGCCAGGCACACACAGATACGCAGTATTTT
NA TRBD1 TRBJ1-1 TRBV9 CASSMGQGMNTEAFF TGTGCCAGCAGCATGGGACAGGGTATGAACACTGAAGCTTTCTTT
once TRBD1 TRBJ2-1 TRBV24-1 CATSDSRTGAYNEQFF TGTGCCACCAGTGATTCTAGGACAGGGGCCTACAATGAGCAGTTCTTC
NA NA TRBJ2-1 TRBV18 CASSLSPGGQHNEQFF TGTGCCAGCTCACTGTCACCCGGGGGGCAACACAATGAGCAGTTCTTC
NA TRBD2 TRBJ2-1 TRBV4-1 CASSLPAGGMNNEQFF TGCGCCAGCAGCCTGCCCGCGGGGGGGATGAACAATGAGCAGTTCTTC
NA NA TRBJ2-3 TRBV2 CASRTGMGADTQYF TGTGCCAGCAGAACAGGGATGGGGGCAGATACGCAGTATTTT
NA NA TRBJ2-7 TRBV19 CASSTRGWLEQYF TGTGCCAGTAGTACGAGAGGGTGGCTCGAGCAGTACTTC
few NA TRBJ1-6 TRBV28 CASSSPTGSYNSPLHF TGTGCCAGCAGTTCCCCGACAGGCTCCTATAATTCACCCCTCCACTTT
NA NA TRBJ2-4 TRBV11-2 CASSPGRSKGIQYF TGTGCCAGCAGCCCCGGGAGAAGTAAAGGCATTCAGTACTTC
few TRBD1 TRBJ1-4 TRBV3-1/TRBV3-2 CASSHTGTGGEKLFF TGTGCCAGCAGCCATACCGGGACAGGGGGCGAAAAACTGTTTTTT
once NA TRBJ2-5 TRBV28 CASSFGGQLGETQYF TGTGCCAGCAGTTTCGGGGGACAGCTGGGGGAGACCCAGTACTTC
NA TRBD2 TRBJ2-2 TRBV30 CAWRGLAGAGELFF TGTGCCTGGAGGGGTCTAGCGGGGGCCGGGGAGCTGTTTTTT
NA NA TRBJ2-5 TRBV11-2 CASSFYGGETQYF TGTGCCAGCAGCTTTTACGGGGGAGAGACCCAGTACTTC
NA TRBD1 TRBJ2-1 TRBV18 CASSPASHGTGSNEQFF TGTGCCAGCTCACCAGCCTCCCACGGGACAGGGTCAAATGAGCAGTTCTTC
NA TRBD1 TRBJ1-4 TRBV5-6 CASSFRGHEKLFF TGTGCCAGCAGCTTCAGGGGGCACGAAAAACTGTTTTTT
NA TRBD1 TRBJ1-6 TRBV19 CASSARGQSSYNSPLHF TGTGCCAGTAGTGCACGGGGACAGAGCTCCTATAATTCACCCCTCCACTTT
NA NA TRBJ2-1 TRBV27 CASSTSISYNEQFF TGTGCCAGCAGTACGAGTATCTCCTACAATGAGCAGTTCTTC
NA NA TRBJ2-7 TRBV5-1 CASSFIPPGGVEFREQYF TGCGCCAGCAGCTTTATTCCCCCCGGAGGAGTTGAGTTCCGCGAGCAGTACTTC
NA NA TRBJ1-1 TRBV9 CASSARSDTEAFF TGTGCCAGCAGCGCGCGTTCGGACACTGAAGCTTTCTTT
NA NA TRBJ2-1 TRBV6-5 CASRMRVWEQFF TGTGCCAGCAGGATGAGAGTTTGGGAGCAGTTCTTC
NA NA TRBJ1-2 TRBV5-5 CASSTQTGRWTANYGYTF TGTGCCAGCAGCACTCAAACAGGGCGGTGGACTGCTAACTATGGCTACACCTTC
NA TRBD2 TRBJ2-3 TRBV9 CASSAPGRGGTDTQYF TGTGCCAGCAGCGCCCCGGGGCGGGGGGGCACAGATACGCAGTATTTT
NA NA TRBJ1-3 TRBV18 CASSPSSTRGNTIYF TGTGCCAGCTCACCCTCCTCGACAAGGGGAAACACCATATATTTT
NA TRBD1 TRBJ2-7 TRBV28 CASMTPGQGSYEQYF TGTGCCAGCATGACACCGGGACAGGGCTCCTACGAGCAGTACTTC
NA NA TRBJ2-7 TRBV11-2 CASSSRIEQYF TGTGCCAGCAGCTCTAGGATCGAGCAGTACTTC
NA NA TRBJ2-3 TRBV9 CASSEHTDTQYF TGTGCCAGCAGCGAACACACAGATACGCAGTATTTT
NA NA TRBJ1-5 TRBV7-2 CASSLWTTGGKPQHF TGTGCCAGCAGCTTATGGACAACCGGCGGGAAGCCCCAGCATTTT
NA NA TRBJ1-1 TRBV5-1 CASSLTQVAEAFF TGCGCCAGCAGCTTAACTCAAGTCGCTGAAGCTTTCTTT
once TRBD1 TRBJ1-6 TRBV5-1 CASRLQGSDSPLHF TGCGCCAGCAGGCTACAGGGGAGCGATTCACCCCTCCACTTT
NA NA TRBJ2-3 TRBV7-2 CASSSYRESGTDTQYF TGTGCCAGCAGCTCCTACAGGGAAAGTGGGACAGATACGCAGTATTTT
once NA TRBJ1-1 TRBV30 CAWRMVLLNTEAFF TGTGCCTGGAGAATGGTACTTTTGAACACTGAAGCTTTCTTT